This T cell receptor (beta chain) comes out of a study of shared clonotypes between healthy human individuals. The overall study: Sampling drew on donors who were a couple of women and a few men aged 18 to 49. CD4 naive and CD4 memory each took three plates per donor, while CD8 naive took two and CD8 memory one. Study-level results: Estimated richness values were generally larger in naive subsets than in memory subsets.

A word on this clone: Its specificity is not known.

Positive CCR7 selection of CD45RO-negative cells yielded the naive CD8 cells, and terminally differentiated effector memory CD45RA+ cells were excluded. Nashville, Tennessee was home to all donors, each a Caucasian adult. The V gene's germline CDR1 is MDHEN and CDR2 SYDVKM. J lost 4 bases, V lost 4 bases, and 6 bases had no gene match. The CDR3 totals 14 residues. The table came from immunoSEQ multiplex PCR; TCRdb's copy has only in-frame clones and leaves some out. The sample holds about 680,000 clones, about 91% seen once. The chain is built from TRBV28 and TRBJ2-5; TRBD1 matches at 7 bases. Sequenced sample: naive CD8+ T cells sorted from blood. The source of this sequence is a man younger than 45 in good health. CDR3 sequence reads: CASSSQTGSETQYF. CDR3 in DNA: TGTGCCAGCAGTTCACAGACAGGGTCAGAGACCCAGTACTTC.